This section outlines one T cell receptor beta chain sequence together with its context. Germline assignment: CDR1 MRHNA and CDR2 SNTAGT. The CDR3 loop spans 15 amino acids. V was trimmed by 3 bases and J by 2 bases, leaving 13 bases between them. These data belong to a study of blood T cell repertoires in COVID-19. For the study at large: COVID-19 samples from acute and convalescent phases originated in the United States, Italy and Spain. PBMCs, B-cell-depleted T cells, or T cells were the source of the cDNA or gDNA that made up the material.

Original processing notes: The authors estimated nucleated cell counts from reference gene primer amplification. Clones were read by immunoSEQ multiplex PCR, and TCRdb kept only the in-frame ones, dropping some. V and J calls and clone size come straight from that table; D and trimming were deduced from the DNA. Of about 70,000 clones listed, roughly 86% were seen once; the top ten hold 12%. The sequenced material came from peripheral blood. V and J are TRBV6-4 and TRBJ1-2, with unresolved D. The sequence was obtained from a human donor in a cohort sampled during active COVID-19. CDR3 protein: CASSDTGYSNYGYTF. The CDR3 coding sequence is TGTGCCAGCAGTGATACGGGTTACTCCAACTATGGCTACACCTTC.